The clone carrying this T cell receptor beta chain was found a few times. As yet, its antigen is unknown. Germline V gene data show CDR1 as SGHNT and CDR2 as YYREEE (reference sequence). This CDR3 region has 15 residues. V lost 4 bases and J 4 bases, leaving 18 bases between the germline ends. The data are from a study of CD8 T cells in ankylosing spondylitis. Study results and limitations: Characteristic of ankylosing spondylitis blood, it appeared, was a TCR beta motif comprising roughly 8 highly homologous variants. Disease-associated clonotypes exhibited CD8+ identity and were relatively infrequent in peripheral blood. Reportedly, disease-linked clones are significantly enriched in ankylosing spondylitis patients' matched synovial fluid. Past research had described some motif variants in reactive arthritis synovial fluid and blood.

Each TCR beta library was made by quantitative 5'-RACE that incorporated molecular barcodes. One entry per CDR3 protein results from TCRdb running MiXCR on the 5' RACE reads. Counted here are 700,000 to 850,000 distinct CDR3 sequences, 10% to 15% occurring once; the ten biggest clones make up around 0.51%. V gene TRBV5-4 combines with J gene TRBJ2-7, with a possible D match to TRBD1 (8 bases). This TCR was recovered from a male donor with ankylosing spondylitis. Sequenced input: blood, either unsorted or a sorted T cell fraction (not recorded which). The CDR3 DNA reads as TGTGCCAGCAGCCAGATGACAGGGGAGGGTTACGAGCAGTACTTC. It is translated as CASSQMTGEGYEQYF.